This T cell receptor (beta chain) comes out of a study of blood T cell repertoires in COVID-19. Study-level information: Sites in the United States, Italy and Spain provided acute and convalescent COVID-19 samples.

Original data processing: Nucleated cell number was recorded as an estimate derived from reference gene primer amplification. Assay used: immunoSEQ multiplex PCR; TCRdb lists only in-frame clones, some missing. The DNA was the basis for D and trimming; V, J and clone size are from that table. The sample shows about 360,000 clones, 75% to 90% of them seen only once. This clone was recorded a few times. This CDR3 is also generated by other DNA sequences in the sample. One Seattle source followed patients from active infection through their disease course. This sequence was found in a woman aged 55-75 years with COVID-19, enrolled during active disease. Sequencing was done on a sample of peripheral blood.

CDR3 DNA: TGTGCCAGCAGCTTAGGGGCGGGGGACACAGATACGCAGTATTTT. Its protein product is CASSLGAGDTDTQYF. This chain uses TRBV7-2 with TRBJ2-3, with TRBD2 identical over 7 bases. V dropped 1 base and J dropped 2; count of bases not matched to a gene: 3. CDR1 is SGHTA and CDR2 is FQGNSA in the germline V gene. The CDR3 runs to 15 residues.